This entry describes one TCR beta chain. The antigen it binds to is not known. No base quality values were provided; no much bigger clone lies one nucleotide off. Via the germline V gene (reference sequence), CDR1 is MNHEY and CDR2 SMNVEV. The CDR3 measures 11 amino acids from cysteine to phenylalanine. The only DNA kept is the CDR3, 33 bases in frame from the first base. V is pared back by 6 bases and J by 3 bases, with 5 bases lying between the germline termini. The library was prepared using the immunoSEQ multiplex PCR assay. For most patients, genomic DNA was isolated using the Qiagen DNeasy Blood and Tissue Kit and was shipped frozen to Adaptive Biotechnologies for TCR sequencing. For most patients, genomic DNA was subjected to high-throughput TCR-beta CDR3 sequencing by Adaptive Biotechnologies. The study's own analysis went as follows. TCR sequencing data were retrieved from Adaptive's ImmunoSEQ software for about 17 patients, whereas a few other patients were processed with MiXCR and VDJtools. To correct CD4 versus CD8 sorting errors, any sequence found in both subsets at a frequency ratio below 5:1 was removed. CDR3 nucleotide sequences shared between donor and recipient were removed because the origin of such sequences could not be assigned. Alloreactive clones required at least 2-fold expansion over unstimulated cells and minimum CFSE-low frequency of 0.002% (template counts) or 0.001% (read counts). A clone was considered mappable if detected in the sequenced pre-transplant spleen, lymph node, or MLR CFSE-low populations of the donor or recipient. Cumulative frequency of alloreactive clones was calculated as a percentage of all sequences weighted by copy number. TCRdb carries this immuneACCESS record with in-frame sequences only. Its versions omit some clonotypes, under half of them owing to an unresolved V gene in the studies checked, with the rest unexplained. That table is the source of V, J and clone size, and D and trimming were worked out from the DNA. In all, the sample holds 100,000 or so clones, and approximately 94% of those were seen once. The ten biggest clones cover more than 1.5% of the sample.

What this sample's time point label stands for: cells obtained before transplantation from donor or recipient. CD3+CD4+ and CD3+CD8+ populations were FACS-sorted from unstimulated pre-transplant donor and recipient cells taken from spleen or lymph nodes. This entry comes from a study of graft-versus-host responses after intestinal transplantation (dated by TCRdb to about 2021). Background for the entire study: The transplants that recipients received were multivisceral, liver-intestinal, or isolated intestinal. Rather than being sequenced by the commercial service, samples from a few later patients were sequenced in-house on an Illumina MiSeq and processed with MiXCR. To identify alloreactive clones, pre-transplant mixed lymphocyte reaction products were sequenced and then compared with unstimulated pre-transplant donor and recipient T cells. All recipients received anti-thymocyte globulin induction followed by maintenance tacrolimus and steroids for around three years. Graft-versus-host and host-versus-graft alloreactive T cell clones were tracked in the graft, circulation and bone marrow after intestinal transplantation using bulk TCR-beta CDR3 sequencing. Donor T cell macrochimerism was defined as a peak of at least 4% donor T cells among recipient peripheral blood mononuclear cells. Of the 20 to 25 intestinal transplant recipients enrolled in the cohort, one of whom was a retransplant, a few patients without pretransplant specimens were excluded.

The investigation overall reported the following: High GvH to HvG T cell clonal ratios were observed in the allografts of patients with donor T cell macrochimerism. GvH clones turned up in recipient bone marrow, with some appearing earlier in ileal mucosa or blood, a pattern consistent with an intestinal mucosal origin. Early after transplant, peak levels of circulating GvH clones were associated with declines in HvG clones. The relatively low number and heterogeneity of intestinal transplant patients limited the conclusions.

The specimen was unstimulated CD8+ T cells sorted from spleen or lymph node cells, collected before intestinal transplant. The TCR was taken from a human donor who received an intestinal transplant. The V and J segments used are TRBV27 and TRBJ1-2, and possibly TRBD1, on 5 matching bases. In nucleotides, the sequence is TGTGCCAGCAGAGGGGACTATGGCTACACCTTC. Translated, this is CASRGDYGYTF.